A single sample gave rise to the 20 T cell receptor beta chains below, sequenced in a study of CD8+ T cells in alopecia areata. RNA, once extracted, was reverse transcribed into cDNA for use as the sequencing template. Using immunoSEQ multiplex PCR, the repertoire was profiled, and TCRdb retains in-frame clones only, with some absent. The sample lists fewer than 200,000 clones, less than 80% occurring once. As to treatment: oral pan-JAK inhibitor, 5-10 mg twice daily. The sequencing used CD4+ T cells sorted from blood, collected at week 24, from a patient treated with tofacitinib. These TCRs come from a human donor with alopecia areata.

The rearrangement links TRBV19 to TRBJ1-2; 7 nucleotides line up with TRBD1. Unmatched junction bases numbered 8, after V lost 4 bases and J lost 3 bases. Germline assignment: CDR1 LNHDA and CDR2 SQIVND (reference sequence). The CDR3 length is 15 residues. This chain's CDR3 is CASSSPGTADYGYTF. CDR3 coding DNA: TGTGCCAGTAGTAGCCCCGGGACAGCAGACTATGGCTACACCTTC.

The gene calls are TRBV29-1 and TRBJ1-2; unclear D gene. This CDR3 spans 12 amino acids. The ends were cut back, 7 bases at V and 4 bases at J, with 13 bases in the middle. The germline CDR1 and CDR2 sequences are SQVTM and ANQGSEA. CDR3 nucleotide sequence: TGCAGCGCCAAAGGCACAGTCTATGGCTACACCTTC. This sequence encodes CSAKGTVYGYTF.

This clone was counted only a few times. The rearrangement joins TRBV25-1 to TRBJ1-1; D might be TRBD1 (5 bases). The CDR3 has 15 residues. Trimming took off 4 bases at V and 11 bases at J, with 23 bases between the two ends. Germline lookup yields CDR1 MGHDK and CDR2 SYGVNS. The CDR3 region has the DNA TGTGCCAGCAGTGCCCAAGGGGAGGGGCCCTTGGTTGCTTTCTTT. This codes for CASSAQGEGPLVAFF.

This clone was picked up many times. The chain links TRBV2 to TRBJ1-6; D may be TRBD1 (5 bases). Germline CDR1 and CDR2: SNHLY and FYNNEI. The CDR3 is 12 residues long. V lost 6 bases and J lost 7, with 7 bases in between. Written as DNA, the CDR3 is TGTGCCAGCAGCCGACAGAATTCACCCCTCCACTTT. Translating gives CASSRQNSPLHF.

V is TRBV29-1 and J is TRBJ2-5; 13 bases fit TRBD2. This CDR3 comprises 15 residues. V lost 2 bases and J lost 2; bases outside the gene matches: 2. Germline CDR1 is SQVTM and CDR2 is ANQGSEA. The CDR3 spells CSVERTSGGQETQYF. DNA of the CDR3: TGCAGCGTTGAACGGACTAGCGGGGGACAAGAGACCCAGTACTTC.

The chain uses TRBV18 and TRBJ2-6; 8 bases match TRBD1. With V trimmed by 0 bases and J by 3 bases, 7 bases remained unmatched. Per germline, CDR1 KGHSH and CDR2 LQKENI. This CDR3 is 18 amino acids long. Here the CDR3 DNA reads TGTGCCAGCTCACCACCCTCAGGGGGCGCAGGTGGGGCCAACGTCCTGACTTTC. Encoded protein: CASSPPSGGAGGANVLTF. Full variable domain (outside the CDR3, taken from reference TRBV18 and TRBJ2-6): NAGVMQNPRHLVRRRGQEARLRCSPMKGHSHVYWYRQLPEEGLKFMVYLQKENIIDESGMPKERFSAEFPKEGPSILRIQQVVRGDSAAYFCASSPPSGGAGGANVLTFGAGSRLTVL.

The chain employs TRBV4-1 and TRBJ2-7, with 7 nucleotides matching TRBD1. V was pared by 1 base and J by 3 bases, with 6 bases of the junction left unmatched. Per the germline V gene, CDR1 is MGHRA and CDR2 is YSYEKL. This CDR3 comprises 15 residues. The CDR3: CASSQVRDRIYEQYF. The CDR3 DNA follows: TGCGCCAGCAGCCAAGTCCGGGACAGAATCTACGAGCAGTACTTC.

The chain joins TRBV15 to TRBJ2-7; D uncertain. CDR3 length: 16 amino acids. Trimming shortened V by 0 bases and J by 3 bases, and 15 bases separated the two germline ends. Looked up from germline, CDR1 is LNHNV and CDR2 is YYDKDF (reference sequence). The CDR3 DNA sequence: TGTGCCACCAGCAGAGATCTGGGCGGATCATACTACGAGCAGTACTTC. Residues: CATSRDLGGSYYEQYF.

The DNA for the CDR3 is TGTGCCAGCTCACCACCGAGGGACAGCTACGAGCAGTACTTC. This sequence encodes CASSPPRDSYEQYF. The chain is built from TRBV18 and TRBJ2-7, with 7 bases fitting TRBD1. J lost 3 bases, V lost 0 bases, and 2 bases had no gene match. Germline CDR1 KGHSH, CDR2 LQKENI. The CDR3 has 14 amino acids.

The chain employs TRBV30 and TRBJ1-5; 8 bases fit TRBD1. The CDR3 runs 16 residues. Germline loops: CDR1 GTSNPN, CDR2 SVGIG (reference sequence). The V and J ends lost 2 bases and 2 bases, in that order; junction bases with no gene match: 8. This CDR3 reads CAWSQTTGEGNQPQHF. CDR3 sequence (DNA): TGTGCCTGGAGTCAAACGACAGGGGAGGGCAATCAGCCCCAGCATTTT.

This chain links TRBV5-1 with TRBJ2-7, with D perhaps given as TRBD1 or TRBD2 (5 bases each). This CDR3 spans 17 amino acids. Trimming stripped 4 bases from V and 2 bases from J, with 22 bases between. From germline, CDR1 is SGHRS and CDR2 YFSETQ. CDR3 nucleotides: TGCGCCAGCAGCCCCGCCAGGCCCTCCGGGGCCCCCTACGAGCAGTACTTC. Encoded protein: CASSPARPSGAPYEQYF.

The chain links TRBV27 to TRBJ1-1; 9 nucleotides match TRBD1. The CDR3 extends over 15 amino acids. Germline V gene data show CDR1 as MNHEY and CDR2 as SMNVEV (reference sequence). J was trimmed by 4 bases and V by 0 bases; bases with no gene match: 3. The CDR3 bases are TGTGCCAGCAGTTTATCAGGGACAGGGAGCACTGAAGCTTTCTTT. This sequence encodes CASSLSGTGSTEAFF.

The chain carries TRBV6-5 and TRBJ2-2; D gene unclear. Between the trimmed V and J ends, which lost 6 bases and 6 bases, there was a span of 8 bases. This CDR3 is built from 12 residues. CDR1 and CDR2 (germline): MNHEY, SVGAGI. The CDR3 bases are TGTGCCAGCAGGGAGACGGCCGGGGAGCTGTTTTTT. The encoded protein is CASRETAGELFF.

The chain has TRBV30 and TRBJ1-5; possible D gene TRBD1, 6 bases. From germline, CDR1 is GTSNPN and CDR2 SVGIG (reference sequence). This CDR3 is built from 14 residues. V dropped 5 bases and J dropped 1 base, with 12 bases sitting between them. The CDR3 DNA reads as TGTGCCTGGGACACAGGGTCGAGCAATCAGCCCCAGCATTTT. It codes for CAWDTGSSNQPQHF.

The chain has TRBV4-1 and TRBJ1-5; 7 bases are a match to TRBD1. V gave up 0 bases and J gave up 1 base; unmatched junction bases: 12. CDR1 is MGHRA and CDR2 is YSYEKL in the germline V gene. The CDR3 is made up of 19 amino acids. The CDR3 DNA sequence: TGCGCCAGCAGCCAAGAGGGAGGGGGCAGGCTGAGGAGCAATCAGCCCCAGCATTTT. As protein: CASSQEGGGRLRSNQPQHF.

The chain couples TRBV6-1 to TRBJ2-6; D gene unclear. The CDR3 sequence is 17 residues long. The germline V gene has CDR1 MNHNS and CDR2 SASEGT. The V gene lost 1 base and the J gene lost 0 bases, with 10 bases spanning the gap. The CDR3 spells CASSEDGRSSGANVLTF. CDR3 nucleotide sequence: TGTGCCAGCAGTGAAGATGGTAGGAGCTCTGGGGCCAACGTCCTGACTTTC.

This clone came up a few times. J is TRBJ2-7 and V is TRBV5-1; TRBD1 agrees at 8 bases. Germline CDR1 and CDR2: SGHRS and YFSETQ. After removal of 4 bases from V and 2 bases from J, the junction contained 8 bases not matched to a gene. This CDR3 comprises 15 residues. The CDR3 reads CASSTGRTGPYEQYF. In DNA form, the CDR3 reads TGCGCCAGCAGCACTGGTCGGACAGGGCCCTACGAGCAGTACTTC.

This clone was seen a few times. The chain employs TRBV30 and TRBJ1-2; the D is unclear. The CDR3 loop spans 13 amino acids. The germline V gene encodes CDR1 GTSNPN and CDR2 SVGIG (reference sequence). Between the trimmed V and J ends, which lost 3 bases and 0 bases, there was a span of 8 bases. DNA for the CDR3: TGTGCCTGGAGGGTTCCAGCTAACTATGGCTACACCTTC. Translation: CAWRVPANYGYTF.

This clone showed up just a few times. CDR3 residues: CASSLDRTGGRETQYF. The DNA of the CDR3 is TGTGCCAGCAGCTTAGATAGGACAGGGGGGAGAGAGACCCAGTACTTC. This chain connects TRBV11-2 to TRBJ2-5; 10 positions agree with TRBD1. J gave up 4 bases and V 0 bases, and 5 bases lay outside the gene matches. Germline V gene sequence: CDR1 SGHAT, CDR2 FQNNGV. CDR3 length: 16 amino acids.

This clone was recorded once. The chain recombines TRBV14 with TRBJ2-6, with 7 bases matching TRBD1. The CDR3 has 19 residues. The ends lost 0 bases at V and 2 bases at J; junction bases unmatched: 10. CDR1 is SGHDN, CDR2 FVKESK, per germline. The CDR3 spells CASSQDPARGRAGANVLTF. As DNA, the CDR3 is TGTGCCAGCAGCCAAGACCCCGCGAGGGGGCGCGCTGGGGCCAACGTCCTGACTTTC.